Each of the 21 T cell receptor beta chains below was sequenced from the same sample in a study of blood T cell repertoires in COVID-19. Some clones are missing from TCRdb's copy, which holds only in-frame ones; the method was immunoSEQ multiplex PCR. This table holds some 200,000 clones, 84% found once. Sequenced: peripheral blood. The receptors were gathered from an older woman who had recovered from COVID-19.

J is TRBJ1-5 and V is TRBV19; TRBD1 agrees at 12 bases. V lost 4 bases and J lost 6; bases outside the gene matches: 4. From germline, CDR1 is LNHDA and CDR2 SQIVND (reference sequence). The CDR3 loop spans 15 amino acids. The DNA for the CDR3 is TGTGCCAGTAGTAGCGGGACAGGGGGCTCTCAGCCCCAGCATTTT. Its protein is CASSSGTGGSQPQHF.

The chain joins TRBV6-5 to TRBJ2-5, with 8 nucleotides matching TRBD2. Germline V gives CDR1 MNHEY, CDR2 SVGAGI. V was pared by 0 bases and J by 0 bases, with 3 bases of the junction left unmatched. The CDR3 is 16 residues long. The CDR3 coding sequence is TGTGCCAGCAGTTACTCGTTAGCGGGGTACCAAGAGACCCAGTACTTC. Encoded protein: CASSYSLAGYQETQYF.

The rearrangement joins TRBV5-1 to TRBJ1-2; 7 positions agree with TRBD1. CDR3 size: 12 residues. In germline, CDR1 is SGHRS, CDR2 YFSETQ. After removal of 5 bases from V and 4 bases from J, the junction contained 2 bases not matched to a gene. CDR3 in DNA: TGCGCCAGCAGGGGGGACAGCTATGGCTACACCTTC. This translates into CASRGDSYGYTF.

The V gene is TRBV10-3, the J gene TRBJ1-2, with D uncertain. CDR1 ENHRY and CDR2 SYGVKD come from the germline V gene. The V and J ends lost 8 bases and 4 bases respectively, with 8 bases between them. This CDR3 is 11 amino acids long. CDR3 DNA sequence: TGTGCCATCCTGGAGGGCTATGGCTACACCTTC. Translation gives CAILEGYGYTF.

The chain couples TRBV27 to TRBJ1-2; TRBD1 might be the D (6 bases). Germline V gene sequence: CDR1 MNHEY, CDR2 SMNVEV (reference sequence). Trimming removed 6 bases at V and 7 bases at J, with 12 bases between. This CDR3 spans 12 amino acids. The CDR3 here is CASRSTRGGYTF. The CDR3 bases are TGTGCCAGCAGATCTACCAGGGGTGGCTACACCTTC.

This clone was seen a single time. This rearrangement joins TRBV27 to TRBJ2-3, with D unclear. CDR3 length equals 14 residues. Trimming shortened V by 5 bases and J by 7 bases, and 16 bases separated the two germline ends. Germline V gene lookup returns CDR1 MNHEY and CDR2 SMNVEV (reference sequence). This chain's CDR3 is CASSPTASPYTQYF. CDR3 nucleotides: TGTGCCAGCAGTCCCACAGCATCGCCTTATACGCAGTATTTT.

V and J are TRBV7-8 and TRBJ1-4, with TRBD1 as a possible D gene (6 bases). From germline, CDR1 is SGHVS and CDR2 FQNEAQ. Deletions cut 0 bases from V and 8 bases from J, with 13 bases between. The CDR3 totals 15 residues. CDR3 in amino acids: CASSLADRVSEKLFF. CDR3 bases: TGTGCCAGCAGCTTAGCGGACAGAGTCTCGGAAAAACTGTTTTTT.

Only a few counts were recorded for this clone. This sequence joins TRBV9 and TRBJ2-2; unclear D gene. V shed 2 bases and J shed 2 bases, with 7 bases lying between them. The CDR3 is 14 amino acids. CDR1 is SGDLS and CDR2 is YYNGEE in the germline V gene. The CDR3 DNA follows: TGTGCCAGCAGCGTGGGCTTTAACACCGGGGAGCTGTTTTTT. Its translation: CASSVGFNTGELFF.

The chain uses TRBV9 and TRBJ1-3, with D perhaps matching TRBD1 (5 bases). Germline assignment: CDR1 SGDLS and CDR2 YYNGEE. Deletions cut 3 bases from V and 0 bases from J, with 13 bases between. The CDR3 has 16 amino acids. The CDR3 DNA sequence: TGTGCCAGCAGCGCGGGACTGCCTAACTCTGGAAACACCATATATTTT. Translating gives CASSAGLPNSGNTIYF.

This rearrangement joins TRBV7-3 to TRBJ1-6; TRBD1 aligns across 7 bases. Germline assignment: CDR1 SGHTA and CDR2 FQGTGA. After removal of 4 bases from V and 5 bases from J, the junction contained 17 bases not matched to a gene. There are 19 residues in the CDR3. The DNA of the CDR3 is TGTGCCAGCAGCTCCATTATGTTTCGGCGGACAGGCGATAATTCACCCCTCCACTTT. The encoded protein is CASSSIMFRRTGDNSPLHF.

J is TRBJ2-1 and V is TRBV30; 8 bases match TRBD2. Germline CDR1 GTSNPN, CDR2 SVGIG (reference sequence). The CDR3 has 13 residues. Trimming cost V 8 bases and J 7 bases; bases outside gene matches: 10. CDR3 bases: TGTGCCCGGGGACTAGTTGGGGGGAATGAGCAGTTCTTC. This gives the protein CARGLVGGNEQFF.

This chain connects TRBV6-5 to TRBJ1-6; tentatively, D is TRBD1 (5 bases). From germline, CDR1 is MNHEY and CDR2 SVGAGI. Deletions cut 0 bases from V and 8 bases from J, with 11 bases between. The CDR3 totals 15 residues. CDR3 amino acids: CASSYSSRADSPLHF. The CDR3 nucleotides are TGTGCCAGCAGTTACTCTTCCAGGGCGGATTCACCCCTCCACTTT.

The chain employs TRBV10-3 and TRBJ1-1, with D perhaps TRBD1 (5 bases). Germline values: CDR1 ENHRY, CDR2 SYGVKD. Trimming cost V 6 bases and J 1 base, with 12 bases left between them. The length of the CDR3 is 14 residues. CDR3 amino acids: CAIRDAGGNTEAFF. CDR3 DNA: TGTGCCATCAGGGACGCCGGGGGGAACACTGAAGCTTTCTTT.

J is TRBJ2-3 and V is TRBV11-3, with 11 bases lining up with TRBD2. The V segment lost 4 bases and the J segment 4 bases; nucleotides outside the gene matches: 4. Looked up from germline, CDR1 is SGHNT and CDR2 is YENEEA. The length of the CDR3 is 15 residues. The CDR3 protein is CASSYSGGAPDTQYF. DNA for the CDR3: TGTGCCAGCAGCTATAGCGGGGGGGCACCAGATACGCAGTATTTT.

The rearrangement joins TRBV5-4 to TRBJ2-3, with 10 bases lining up with TRBD2. Germline loops: CDR1 SGHNT, CDR2 YYREEE (reference sequence). J lost 5 bases, V lost 3 bases, and 12 bases had no gene match. This CDR3 comprises 17 residues. The CDR3 nucleotides are TGTGCCAGCAGCTCTCGACTAGCGGGTCTCTCTGGAGATACGCAGTATTTT. Protein sequence: CASSSRLAGLSGDTQYF. The full variable domain, with the rest looked up from reference TRBV5-4 and TRBJ2-3, is ETGVTQSPTHLIKTRGQQVTLRCSSQSGHNTVSWYQQALGQGPQFIFQYYREEENGRGNFPPRFSGLQFPNYSSELNVNALELDDSALYLCASSSRLAGLSGDTQYFGPGTRLTVL.

The chain carries TRBV6-2 or TRBV6-3 and TRBJ2-2, with 8 bases aligning to TRBD1. CDR1 MNHEY and CDR2 SVGEGT come from the germline V gene. The CDR3 consists of 15 residues. V trimming: 4 bases; J trimming: 5 bases; junction bases outside the gene matches: 6. CDR3 DNA sequence: TGTGCCAGCAGTTTCGGGCAGGGGGCGACCGGGGAGCTGTTTTTT. Its protein product is CASSFGQGATGELFF.

The chain employs TRBV7-6 and TRBJ2-5; 7 bases align to TRBD1. This CDR3 has 19 residues. CDR1 and CDR2 (germline): SGHVS, FNYEAQ. J lost 9 bases, V lost 6 bases, and 28 bases had no gene match. CDR3 sequence (DNA): TGTGCCAGCAGTTCCCGAATAGACCGGGACAGAATGGCTCGGGTGGCCCAGTACTTC. Protein: CASSSRIDRDRMARVAQYF.

This chain links TRBV2 with TRBJ2-1; D is possibly TRBD2 (6 bases). The germline V gene has CDR1 SNHLY and CDR2 FYNNEI. The CDR3 is 15 residues long. Trimming took off 6 bases at V and 2 bases at J, with 14 bases between the two ends. CDR3 coding DNA: TGTGCCAGCAGGTCCCGGGACTCAGCCTACAATGAGCAGTTCTTC. Amino acids: CASRSRDSAYNEQFF.

A word on this clone: The sample holds other DNA sequences that translate to the same CDR3. The chain combines TRBV30 with TRBJ2-7; D may be TRBD2 (5 bases). Trimming removed 5 bases from V and 3 bases from J, with 20 bases in between. CDR1 is GTSNPN and CDR2 is SVGIG in the germline V gene (reference sequence). This CDR3 region has 15 residues. CDR3 DNA: TGTGCCTGGTCCCAATGGTCCAATCGGGGCTACGAGCAGTACTTC. This codes for CAWSQWSNRGYEQYF.

The V and J genes are TRBV5-1 and TRBJ1-1; TRBD1 agrees at 11 bases. This CDR3 has 15 residues. Unmatched junction bases numbered 6, after V lost 4 bases and J lost 4 bases. The germline V gene has CDR1 SGHRS and CDR2 YFSETQ. CDR3 residues: CASSGQGAMVTEAFF. In DNA form, the CDR3 reads TGCGCCAGCAGCGGACAGGGGGCAATGGTCACTGAAGCTTTCTTT.

This chain uses TRBV27 with TRBJ2-5, with 8 nucleotides matching TRBD2. V shed 6 bases, J shed 5 bases, and the junction held 11 bases outside the gene matches. Germline V gives CDR1 MNHEY, CDR2 SMNVEV (reference sequence). The CDR3 length is 15 residues. The CDR3 nucleotides are TGTGCCAGCAGAGGACCCGGGACTAGGGTGGAGACCCAGTACTTC. Its translation is CASRGPGTRVETQYF.